This TCR beta chain was identified during a study of CD8+ T cells in alopecia areata. Notes on the study in general: Scalp clonality decreased significantly with tofacitinib, and so did expanded CD8+ clones among the top 100. It was lesional scalp, especially alopecia totalis/universalis, that showed higher clonality than normal scalp.

RNA was extracted and reverse transcribed into cDNA as the sequencing template. Method: immunoSEQ multiplex PCR; TCRdb's copy keeps in-frame clones and lacks some. The table lists under 350,000 clones, 55% to 75% of them singletons. Germline CDR1 and CDR2: MNHEY and SVGAGI. The CDR3 consists of 14 residues. Trimming pared 10 bases from V and 0 bases from J, leaving 14 bases between. Concerning this clone itself: Its matching antigen is unknown.

The treatment is: oral pan-JAK inhibitor, 5-10 mg twice daily. This rearrangement joins TRBV6-5 to TRBJ2-3; D could derive from TRBD1 or TRBD2 (5 bases each). The TCR originated in a human donor with alopecia areata. The sequences come from CD4+ T cells sorted from blood, collected at week 24, from a patient treated with tofacitinib. The CDR3 bases are TGTGCCACTTCCGGGACCTATAGCACAGATACGCAGTATTTT. Protein sequence: CATSGTYSTDTQYF.